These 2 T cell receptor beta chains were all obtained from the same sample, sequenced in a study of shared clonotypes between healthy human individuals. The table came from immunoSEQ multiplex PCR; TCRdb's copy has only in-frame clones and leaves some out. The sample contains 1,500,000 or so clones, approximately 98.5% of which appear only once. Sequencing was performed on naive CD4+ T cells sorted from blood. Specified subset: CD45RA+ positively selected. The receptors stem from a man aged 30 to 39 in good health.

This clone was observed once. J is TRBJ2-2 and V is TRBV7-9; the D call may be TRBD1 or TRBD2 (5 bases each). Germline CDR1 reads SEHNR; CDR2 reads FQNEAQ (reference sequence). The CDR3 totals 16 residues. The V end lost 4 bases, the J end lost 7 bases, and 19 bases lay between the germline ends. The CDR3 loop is CASSSNTGMGDGELFF. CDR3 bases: TGTGCCAGCAGCTCAAATACGGGCATGGGGGACGGGGAGCTGTTTTTT.

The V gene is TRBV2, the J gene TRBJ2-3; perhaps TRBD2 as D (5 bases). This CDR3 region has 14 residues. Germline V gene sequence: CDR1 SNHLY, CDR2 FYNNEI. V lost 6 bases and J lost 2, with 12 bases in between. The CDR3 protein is CASRADLYTDTQYF. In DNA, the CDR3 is TGTGCCAGCAGGGCGGACTTATACACAGATACGCAGTATTTT.